This T cell receptor (beta chain) was identified in a study of T cells in Graves' hyperthyroidism and ophthalmopathy. Study overall: Peripheral blood sampling occurred at initial diagnosis, before any treatment. Study-level results: Blood also carried most thyroid clonotypes expanded above 0.001.

The CDR3 contains 14 residues. V lost 6 bases and J lost 6, with 18 bases in between. Germline V gene data show CDR1 as SQVTM and CDR2 as ANQGSEA. The study left out patients who had uncontrolled infection, other autoimmune disease, pregnancy or lactation. The TCR beta CDR3 regions underwent amplification using RNA transcripts as the source. The study used the HTBI primer set for a first-round RT-PCR of the TCR CDR3. TCRdb recomputed calls from the multiplex PCR reads with MiXCR, one row per CDR3 protein. This sample carries about 620,000 distinct CDR3 sequences, roughly 15% of them seen once, and the ten largest clones take about 3.8%. The sample holds a few counts of this clonotype. Its antigen remains unidentified.

The rearrangement uses TRBV29-1 and TRBJ2-1, with D possibly being TRBD2 (5 bases). Sequenced sample: blood. The TCR comes from a woman aged 25 to 39 with Graves' hyperthyroidism. DNA of the CDR3: TGCAGCGTGGTTGGGAGAGATCGGGGCAATGAGCAGTTCTTC. Protein product: CSVVGRDRGNEQFF.